Following are 3 T cell receptor beta chains from one sample sequenced in a study of cytomegalovirus exposure and HLA in healthy donors (dated by TCRdb to about 2017). The protocol used for the library was the immunoSEQ multiplex PCR assay. For the multiplex PCR, a mixture combining 60 forward primers for TCR Vbeta segments and 13 reverse primers for TCR Jbeta segments was used. TCRdb stores this immuneACCESS table with in-frame sequences only. Part of the clones is absent; in the studies checked, under half of the shortfall reflects unresolved V genes, and no reason is known for the rest. The sample table shows about 130,000 clones, and around 77% are seen once. Roughly 4.2% of the sample is held by the ten biggest clonotypes. The specimen sequenced was PBMCs. These receptors all stem from a male donor in good health and CMV-seropositive.

This chain links TRBV11-2 with TRBJ2-7; no reliable D call. Per the germline V gene, CDR1 is SGHAT and CDR2 is FQNNGV. Trimming pared 1 base from V and 5 bases from J, leaving 3 bases between. The CDR3 is 11 amino acids. The CDR3 region has the DNA TGTGCCAGCAGCTTAGGGCACGAGCAGTACTTC. It is translated as CASSLGHEQYF.

The V and J genes are TRBV7-9 and TRBJ1-1; no definite D call. V gave up 0 bases and J gave up 2 bases, with 7 bases separating them. The CDR3 covers 14 residues. Germline V gives CDR1 SEHNR, CDR2 FQNEAQ (reference sequence). CDR3 bases: TGTGCCAGCAGCTTAGCGACGGGTAACACTGAAGCTTTCTTT. This codes for CASSLATGNTEAFF. The full variable domain, completed using reference TRBV7-9 and TRBJ1-1, is DTGVSQNPRHKITKRGQNVTFRCDPISEHNRLYWYRQTLGQGPEFLTYFQNEAQLEKSRLLSDRFSAERPKGSFSTLEIQRTEQGDSAMYLCASSLATGNTEAFFGQGTRLTVV.

In its sample, this clone was seen once. V and J are TRBV15 and TRBJ1-1; D remains ambiguous. The V gene lost 0 bases and the J gene lost 5 bases, with 7 bases spanning the gap. The CDR3 extends over 13 amino acids. Germline CDR1 LNHNV, CDR2 YYDKDF (reference sequence). As DNA, the CDR3 is TGTGCCACCAGCAGAGATCCGGGGACTGAAGCTTTCTTT. Protein: CATSRDPGTEAFF.